The present TCR beta chain was sequenced within a study of T cell responses to AZD1222 COVID-19 vaccine. Study-level findings and limits: Unmutated variant regions reportedly attract nearly half of all spike-specific TCRs. Mostly white British, mostly female donors; authors suggested clonal diversity may be underestimated.

The CDR3 runs to 13 residues. CDR1 and CDR2 (germline): LNHDA, SQIVND (reference sequence). Points on this clone: As yet, its antigen is unknown. An end of the junction does not agree with germline; a read error may underlie this.

Some clones are missing from TCRdb's copy, which holds only in-frame ones; the method was immunoSEQ multiplex PCR. The sample has 100,000 or so clones; approximately 87% are singletons. The sample here was peripheral blood, taken 28 days after the second AZD1222 dose. This chain joins TRBV19 and TRBJ1-5, with TRBD1 matching 7 bases. The source of this sequence is an adult who received the AZD1222 COVID-19 vaccine. The CDR3 DNA reads as TGTGCCAGCAGTACAGGGGCTGGGCAGCCCCAGCATTTT. Encoded protein: CASSTGAGQPQHF.